This record looks at one T cell receptor beta chain sequence and its context. This clone has only a few counts. What antigen it recognizes has not been identified. Qualities for individual bases were not recorded, and no much larger clone is one base off. The entire isolated RNA was reverse transcribed using the High Capacity cDNA Reverse Transcription Kit, and thus expressed TCRB transcripts were sequenced. Deep immunoSEQ sequencing was applied to naive, central memory and regulatory T cell samples, giving an average of approximately 3.8 million total reads per sample. Sorted cells were lysed in RLT buffer and RNA was extracted with DNase-treated RNeasy Micro or Mini kits, depending on cell number. To prevent cross-contamination, each cell subset was processed individually, whereas patient and healthy donor samples were processed jointly. The immunoSEQ multiplex PCR was used to amplify TCRB sequences from cDNA, yielding 87-bp fragments that span the CDR3 region. Sequencing of the amplicons was performed on the Illumina HiSeq platform. Processing in the source paper ran as follows. Synthetic template baselines were used to correct PCR bias computationally, reads within Hamming distance 2 were collapsed together, and singletons that could not be merged were discarded. Reads were aligned against IMGT so that V, D and J genes, CDR3 length and insertions or deletions at six rearrangement sites could be assigned. Within each subset, clonotype counts were normalized to sorted cell number, and only after that were true diversity and Gini coefficients computed with the tcR R package. Repertoire sharing was quantified using the overlap coefficient calculated on TCRB nucleotide sequences. Out-of-frame TCRB sequences from naive cells were analyzed to stand in for the pre-selection repertoire. Imported from immuneACCESS, the table was reduced by TCRdb to in-frame sequences with V and J called. These copies leave out some clones; in studies compared against another copy, an unresolved V gene accounts for under half, and the cause of the remainder is not known. Clone size and V and J calls were adopted from that table, with D and trimming inferred from the DNA. This sample holds roughly 220,000 clones; 16% were observed only once. Together, the top ten hold roughly 0.08% of the sample.

This entry comes from a study of beta chain features in type 1 diabetes (dated by TCRdb to between 2018 and 2020). Study-level background: Mean age, gender distribution, total cell number and subset yield were not different between patients and healthy donors. A total of 90 million to 140 million sorted cells were examined across all samples, and RNA yield correlated strongly with the number of cells per subset. Regulatory and stem cell-like memory subsets were obtained from only 8 patients and about 8 healthy donors, while naive and central memory subsets were obtained from all 28 donors. The study compared TCRB repertoires of sorted circulating CD4+ T cell subsets between recently diagnosed type 1 diabetes patients and matched healthy donors. Here is what the overall study found, with its caveats: A moderate but significant shortening of TCRB CDR3 length was observed in type 1 diabetes patients in all four CD4+ subsets. Naive, central memory and regulatory TCRB repertoires appeared to be more alike among patients than among healthy donors. PCR may preferentially amplify shorter templates, but because patient and control samples were amplified and corrected together, any resulting skew would affect both groups equally. Because small numbers of individuals were included in the HLA sub-analyses, any influence of HLA type on TCRB rearrangement was left unresolved. At VDJ recombination sites, type 1 diabetes patients had fewer insertions and more deleted nucleotides, which implies abnormalities in thymic rearrangement. Because cDNA was sequenced instead of genomic DNA, highly expressing activated cells could be over-represented, though the groups showed no difference in activation or CD3 levels.

Trimming accounts for 5 bases at V and 3 bases at J, while the number of junction bases matched to no gene is 2. Per the germline V gene, SQVTM is the CDR1 and ANQGSEA is the CDR2. The CDR3 contains 14 residues, cysteine and phenylalanine counted. Only the CDR3 portion is preserved as DNA: 42 bases, with reading frame beginning at the first base. Each donor gave one peripheral blood draw, about 110 mL on average, collected into heparinised tubes. Using a panel that included CD45RO, CCR7, CD25, CD127, CD95 and CD27, naive, central memory, regulatory and stem cell-like memory CD4+ T cells were sorted on a BD FACSAria II. Every sorted population had a purity above 98%. PBMCs were isolated right away by Lymphoprep density gradient centrifugation and were stained directly, without culture. Samples were stained and sorted in pairs, with one healthy donor and one patient per experiment, so that batch effects were minimized.

The sequenced material came from naive CD4+ T cells from blood. The sample's cell subset or site, from its label and the paper: true naive CD4+ T cells. Here the chain combines TRBV29-1 and TRBJ2-6, and TRBD2 matches 9 of the central bases. The origin of this receptor is a man aged 30 to 39 with type 1 diabetes. The CDR3 sequence is CSVLSGSGANVLTF. The base sequence is TGCAGCGTTCTTAGCGGGAGTGGGGCCAACGTCCTGACTTTC.